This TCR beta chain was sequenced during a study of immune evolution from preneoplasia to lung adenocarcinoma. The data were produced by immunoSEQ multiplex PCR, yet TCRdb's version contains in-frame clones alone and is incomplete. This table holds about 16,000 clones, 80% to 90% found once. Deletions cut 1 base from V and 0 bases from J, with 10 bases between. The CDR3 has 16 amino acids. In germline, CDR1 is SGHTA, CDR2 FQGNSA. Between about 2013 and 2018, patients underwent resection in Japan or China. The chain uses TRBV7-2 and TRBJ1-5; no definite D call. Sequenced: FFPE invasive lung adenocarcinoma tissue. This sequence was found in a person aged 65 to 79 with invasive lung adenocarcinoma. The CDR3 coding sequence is TGTGCCAGCAGCTTAGGTTCCGGTTATAGCAATCAGCCCCAGCATTTT. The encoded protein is CASSLGSGYSNQPQHF.